Listed below are T cell receptor beta chains from one sample, sequenced in a study of OX40 agonist ivuxolimab in advanced cancers. Using immunoSEQ multiplex PCR, the repertoire was profiled, and TCRdb retains in-frame clones only, with some absent. The data hold approximately 120,000 clones, with 92% observed a single time. The source was CD4+ or CD8+ T cells sorted from blood, collected in a trial of the OX40 agonist ivuxolimab. Receptors originate from an adult with an advanced solid tumor such as melanoma, head and neck, liver or kidney cancer. Each CDR3 is given with its conserved first and last residue. Each record gives: V gene, D gene, clone size, J gene, CDR3 protein, CDR3 DNA. D genes are given only for firm matches. Not every row has a clone size; where given, it reads once, few, many or a size class.

>TRBV5-6|TRBD1|once|TRBJ1-1
CASTQQGTTDEAFF
TGTGCCAGCACTCAACAGGGGACAACAGATGAAGCTTTCTTT
>TRBV7-2|.|once|TRBJ1-1
CASSLETGDTEAFF
TGTGCCAGCAGCTTAGAAACCGGGGACACTGAAGCTTTCTTT
>TRBV10-2|TRBD1|once|TRBJ1-4
CASSEPDREGEKLFF
TGCGCCAGCAGTGAGCCCGACAGGGAGGGCGAAAAACTGTTTTTT
>TRBV19|.|.|TRBJ1-5
CAGGLVLNQPQHF
TGTGCCGGAGGGTTGGTTCTCAATCAGCCCCAGCATTTT
>TRBV7-9|TRBD2|.|TRBJ2-5
CASSLLAGEETQYF
TGTGCCAGCAGCTTACTAGCGGGGGAAGAGACCCAGTACTTC
>TRBV7-2|TRBD1|.|TRBJ2-1
CASSLVRAPGQINNEQFF
TGTGCCAGCAGCTTAGTAAGGGCTCCGGGACAGATCAACAATGAGCAGTTCTTC
>TRBV6-5|TRBD1|.|TRBJ2-7
CASSFRDRGTSEQYF
TGTGCCAGCTCGTTCCGGGACAGGGGGACGAGTGAGCAGTACTTC
>TRBV28|.|once|TRBJ1-1
CASSSGWNRNTEAFF
TGTGCCAGCAGTTCAGGGTGGAATCGGAACACTGAAGCTTTCTTT
>TRBV6-5|.|.|TRBJ1-2
CASSYDRRAYGYTF
TGTGCCAGCAGTTACGATCGCAGGGCCTATGGCTACACCTTC
>TRBV11-2|.|.|TRBJ1-1
CASSLRRKAFF
TGTGCCAGCAGCTTACGTAGGAAGGCTTTCTTT
>TRBV6-1|TRBD1|.|TRBJ1-1
CASSGGAGGDEAFF
TGTGCCAGCAGTGGGGGAGCAGGGGGCGATGAAGCTTTCTTT
>TRBV5-1|TRBD2|.|TRBJ2-1
CASSFELAGVNEQFF
TGCGCCAGCAGCTTTGAGCTAGCGGGAGTCAATGAGCAGTTCTTC
>TRBV5-8|.|.|TRBJ1-5
CASSPLLGAYGLNQPQHF
TGTGCCAGCAGCCCGCTCCTCGGGGCGTACGGACTCAATCAGCCCCAGCATTTT
>TRBV28|.|.|TRBJ1-3
CASTSSGNTIYF
TGTGCCAGCACGTCCTCTGGAAACACCATATATTTT
>TRBV6-5|.|once|TRBJ2-5
CASSSLGTQYF
TGTGCCAGCAGTTCGCTTGGGACCCAGTACTTC
>TRBV2|.|.|TRBJ1-2
CASSVTQGDGYTF
TGTGCCAGCAGTGTGACCCAGGGAGATGGCTACACCTTC
>TRBV28|TRBD1|.|TRBJ1-1
CASSSGQGDTEAFF
TGTGCCAGCAGTTCCGGACAGGGAGACACTGAAGCTTTCTTT
>TRBV28|.|.|TRBJ1-5
CASSLPGQGPNQPQHF
TGTGCCAGCAGTTTACCCGGCCAGGGCCCAAATCAGCCCCAGCATTTT
>TRBV19|TRBD1|.|TRBJ1-4
CASSGRQGTNEKLFF
TGTGCCAGTAGTGGGCGACAGGGAACTAATGAAAAACTGTTTTTT
>TRBV6-5|.|.|TRBJ1-1
CASSYGGGGRGTEAFF
TGTGCCAGCAGTTACGGCGGTGGGGGCCGGGGGACTGAAGCTTTCTTT
>TRBV5-5|TRBD1|.|TRBJ2-7
CASSLDRGPTYEQYF
TGTGCCAGCAGCTTGGACAGGGGGCCAACCTACGAGCAGTACTTC
>TRBV27|.|.|TRBJ2-2
CASSFWDTGELFF
TGTGCCAGCAGTTTTTGGGATACCGGGGAGCTGTTTTTT
>TRBV5-6|.|.|TRBJ2-3
CASSRDFGLAPSTDTQYF
TGTGCCAGCAGTCGGGACTTCGGACTGGCACCTAGCACAGATACGCAGTATTTT
>TRBV7-8|TRBD1|.|TRBJ2-7
CATILGTGEYEQYF
TGTGCCACTATCCTCGGGACAGGGGAATACGAGCAGTACTTC
>TRBV1|.|once|TRBJ2-3
CTSSQEFGTSPSTDTQYF
TGCACCAGCAGCCAAGAGTTCGGGACTAGCCCAAGCACAGATACGCAGTATTTT
>TRBV5-6|TRBD2|.|TRBJ2-7
CASSFIAGGYEQYF
TGTGCCAGCAGCTTTATAGCGGGAGGGTACGAGCAGTACTTC
>TRBV28|TRBD1|.|TRBJ2-7
CATEMDRGTYEQYF
TGTGCCACCGAGATGGACAGGGGTACCTACGAGCAGTACTTC
>TRBV6-5|.|.|TRBJ2-7
CASSQAYGDYEQYF
TGTGCCAGCAGCCAAGCCTACGGCGACTACGAGCAGTACTTC
>TRBV28|.|.|TRBJ1-1
CASSGPRDPLNTEAFF
TGTGCCAGCAGTGGCCCCCGGGACCCATTGAACACTGAAGCTTTCTTT
>TRBV6-6|.|.|TRBJ1-3
CATTGTGNTIYF
TGTGCGACAACGGGTACTGGAAACACCATATATTTT
>TRBV19|.|.|TRBJ2-3
CASRDSGTDTQYF
TGTGCCAGTAGGGACAGCGGCACAGATACGCAGTATTTT
>TRBV11-3|.|few|TRBJ1-5
CASSGGGNQPQHF
TGTGCCAGCAGCGGGGGGGGCAATCAGCCCCAGCATTTT
>TRBV18|.|.|TRBJ1-5
CASSPNQPRIGNQPQHF
TGTGCCAGCTCACCAAACCAGCCCAGGATTGGCAATCAGCCCCAGCATTTT
>TRBV18|.|.|TRBJ1-4
CASSPRSVTFATNEKLFF
TGTGCCAGCTCACCACGGTCAGTTACCTTTGCAACTAATGAAAAACTGTTTTTT
>TRBV9|.|once|TRBJ2-2
CASSVASGLVGGELFF
TGTGCCAGCAGCGTAGCTTCAGGGCTAGTCGGCGGGGAGCTGTTTTTT
>TRBV7-3|.|.|TRBJ2-7
CASSPDGPPYEQYF
TGTGCCAGCAGCCCAGATGGGCCACCCTACGAGCAGTACTTC
>TRBV5-1|.|once|TRBJ1-1
CASSQSEVGDTEAFF
TGCGCCAGCAGCCAATCGGAGGTAGGGGACACTGAAGCTTTCTTT
>TRBV19|TRBD1|.|TRBJ1-2
CASSRQGGYGYTF
TGTGCCAGTAGTAGACAGGGAGGTTATGGCTACACCTTC
>TRBV7-2|.|.|TRBJ1-3
CASSLVGGLAGNTIYF
TGTGCCAGCAGCTTAGTGGGGGGGCTAGCTGGAAACACCATATATTTT
>TRBV25-1|.|.|TRBJ2-1
CASSDRLGDEQFF
TGTGCCAGCAGTGATCGGCTCGGCGATGAGCAGTTCTTC
>TRBV28|.|once|TRBJ2-3
CASGLEGGPDTQYF
TGTGCCAGCGGCCTAGAAGGGGGACCAGATACGCAGTATTTT
>TRBV9|.|.|TRBJ1-1
CASSVDVGTEAFF
TGTGCCAGCAGCGTAGATGTAGGGACAGAAGCTTTCTTT